A selection of T cell receptor beta chains follows, all from one sample in a study of blood T cell repertoires in COVID-19. Method: immunoSEQ multiplex PCR; TCRdb's copy keeps in-frame clones and lacks some. This table has around 100,000 clones, about 85% appearing once. Sequenced sample: peripheral blood. Receptors originate from a man aged 50-59 years in a cohort sampled during active COVID-19. Each CDR3 is given with its conserved first and last residue. Fields, in order: V gene, D gene, J gene, clone size, CDR3 protein, CDR3 DNA. D genes are given only for firm matches. The size of a clone is reported for some rows only, either as once, few or many, or as a class for expanded clones.

TRBV11-2	NA	TRBJ2-5	NA	CASSLVISRSETQYF	TGTGCCAGCAGCTTAGTAATTTCCAGATCCGAGACCCAGTACTTC
TRBV27	NA	TRBJ1-5	NA	CASSLSGRQPQHF	TGTGCCAGCAGTTTATCGGGGCGGCAGCCCCAGCATTTT
TRBV5-1	TRBD1	TRBJ1-2	NA	CASSNSGTEGYTF	TGCGCCAGCAGCAACTCCGGGACAGAGGGCTACACCTTC
TRBV3-1/TRBV3-2	NA	TRBJ1-1	once	CASSQVAGKAFF	TGTGCCAGCAGCCAAGTGGCGGGGAAAGCTTTCTTT
TRBV29-1	TRBD1	TRBJ1-5	NA	CSVGQDINQPQHF	TGCAGCGTCGGACAGGACATCAATCAGCCCCAGCATTTT
TRBV19	TRBD1	TRBJ2-5	few	CASSDRGGSQGETQYF	TGTGCCAGTAGTGACAGGGGAGGTAGCCAAGGAGAGACCCAGTACTTC
TRBV5-1	TRBD2	TRBJ2-1	NA	CASRLRGGNDEQFF	TGCGCCAGCAGGCTTCGGGGGGGTAACGATGAGCAGTTCTTC
TRBV24-1	NA	TRBJ2-3	NA	CATSDPRGPADTQYF	TGTGCCACCAGTGATCCCCGAGGGCCTGCGGATACGCAGTATTTT
TRBV6-1	NA	TRBJ1-5	NA	CASSEAAGNNQPQHF	TGTGCCAGCAGTGAAGCGGCGGGGAACAATCAGCCCCAGCATTTT
TRBV11-2	TRBD1	TRBJ1-6	NA	CASSVGTGSNSPLHF	TGTGCCAGCAGCGTGGGGACAGGGAGTAATTCACCCCTCCACTTT
TRBV12-3/TRBV12-4	NA	TRBJ2-1	NA	CASRGSSYNEQFF	TGTGCCAGCAGGGGGAGCTCCTACAATGAGCAGTTCTTC
TRBV5-6	NA	TRBJ2-6	NA	CASSPRRAGANVLTF	TGTGCCAGCAGCCCCAGGAGGGCTGGGGCCAACGTCCTGACTTTC
TRBV2	TRBD1	TRBJ1-2	NA	CASSEARQGPSGYGYTF	TGTGCCAGCAGTGAAGCACGACAGGGGCCGTCCGGCTATGGCTACACCTTC
TRBV10-3	NA	TRBJ2-1	NA	CAISEGQGQGNEQFF	TGTGCCATCAGTGAAGGGCAGGGGCAGGGCAATGAGCAGTTCTTC
TRBV20-1	TRBD1	TRBJ2-3	NA	CSAGGQGAQYF	TGCAGTGCTGGGGGACAGGGGGCGCAGTATTTT
TRBV3-1/TRBV3-2	TRBD1	TRBJ2-1	NA	CASSHATGGHGNEQFF	TGTGCCAGCAGCCACGCGACAGGGGGCCATGGGAATGAGCAGTTCTTC
TRBV6-5	NA	TRBJ2-1	NA	CASYSGRHLNEQFF	TGTGCCAGTTATTCAGGCCGACACCTCAATGAGCAGTTCTTC
TRBV9	TRBD2	TRBJ2-1	NA	CASSHRAGSSYNEQFF	TGTGCCAGCAGCCACCGAGCGGGGTCCTCCTACAATGAGCAGTTCTTC
TRBV6-6	TRBD1	TRBJ1-1	NA	CASSWGQSNTEAFF	TGTGCCAGCAGTTGGGGACAGTCAAACACTGAAGCTTTCTTT
TRBV6-5	TRBD1	TRBJ1-2	NA	CASTLQGQGDYGYTF	TGTGCCAGCACCCTACAGGGACAGGGAGACTATGGCTACACCTTC
TRBV12-3/TRBV12-4	NA	TRBJ2-1	NA	CASNSGYDEQFF	TGTGCCAGCAACTCAGGGTATGATGAGCAGTTCTTC
TRBV11-2	NA	TRBJ2-3	NA	CASSLTTTSTDTQYF	TGTGCCAGCAGCTTAACTACGACTAGCACAGATACGCAGTATTTT
TRBV7-7	NA	TRBJ2-2	once	CASKEGPTGELFF	TGTGCCAGCAAGGAGGGGCCCACCGGGGAGCTGTTTTTT
TRBV4-2	TRBD2	TRBJ2-2	NA	CASSPRLAGNTGELFF	TGTGCCAGCAGCCCCCGGCTAGCGGGGAACACCGGGGAGCTGTTTTTT
TRBV27	TRBD2	TRBJ2-5	NA	CATGRDYLPETQYF	TGTGCCACCGGGAGGGACTACCTTCCAGAGACCCAGTACTTC
TRBV15	NA	TRBJ1-3	NA	CATSRDPGSGNTIYF	TGTGCCACCAGCAGAGATCCGGGCTCTGGAAACACCATATATTTT
TRBV6-5	TRBD2	TRBJ2-7	NA	CASNPSGGGSYEQYF	TGTGCCAGTAACCCCAGCGGGGGGGGATCCTACGAGCAGTACTTC
TRBV28	TRBD1	TRBJ1-5	NA	CASSYGGGDGNQPQHF	TGTGCCAGCAGTTACGGAGGGGGCGATGGCAATCAGCCCCAGCATTTT
TRBV7-9	NA	TRBJ2-2	NA	CASSFPGGLNTGELFF	TGTGCCAGCAGCTTTCCAGGTGGATTGAACACCGGGGAGCTGTTTTTT
TRBV19	TRBD1	TRBJ2-2	once	CATTFGTGGTGELFF	TGTGCCACAACCTTTGGGACAGGGGGTACCGGGGAGCTGTTTTTT
TRBV7-2	NA	TRBJ1-1	NA	CASSLGGVGDMNTEAFF	TGTGCCAGCAGCTTAGGGGGTGTGGGGGACATGAACACTGAAGCTTTCTTT
TRBV5-6	NA	TRBJ1-1	once	CASSLLVGTHNTEAFF	TGTGCCAGCAGCTTGTTGGTCGGGACACACAACACTGAAGCTTTCTTT
TRBV7-6	NA	TRBJ2-3	NA	CASSLGGLRGMNTQYF	TGTGCCAGCAGCTTAGGGGGACTGCGGGGTATGAATACGCAGTATTTT
TRBV2	TRBD2	TRBJ2-2	medium-sized	CASGRADTGELFF	TGTGCCAGCGGGAGGGCGGACACCGGGGAGCTGTTTTTT
TRBV3-1/TRBV3-2	TRBD1	TRBJ2-3	NA	CASSHAGTGGKDTQYF	TGTGCCAGCAGCCACGCCGGGACAGGGGGCAAAGATACGCAGTATTTT
TRBV5-1	NA	TRBJ1-1	NA	CASTPPGGATEAFF	TGCGCCAGCACCCCGCCGGGGGGAGCCACTGAAGCTTTCTTT
TRBV12-3/TRBV12-4	NA	TRBJ1-2	NA	CASSTVANYGYTF	TGTGCCAGCAGCACGGTAGCTAACTATGGCTACACCTTC
TRBV6-2/TRBV6-3	TRBD1	TRBJ1-5	NA	CASSYSTTGGAQPQHF	TGTGCCAGCAGTTACTCGACGACAGGGGGCGCACAGCCCCAGCATTTT
TRBV7-8	NA	TRBJ1-5	once	CASSRNPGLGSNQPQHF	TGTGCCAGCAGCCGGAACCCAGGGCTGGGAAGCAATCAGCCCCAGCATTTT
TRBV19	TRBD1	TRBJ2-2	once	CASSIIQGGTGELFF	TGTGCCAGTAGTATCATACAGGGGGGTACCGGGGAGCTGTTTTTT
TRBV19	NA	TRBJ2-5	NA	CASSRQTEETQYF	TGTGCCAGTAGCCGACAGACCGAAGAGACCCAGTACTTC
TRBV7-2	TRBD2	TRBJ2-5	NA	CASSGGLAVNQETQYF	TGTGCCAGCAGCGGGGGACTAGCGGTGAACCAAGAGACCCAGTACTTC
TRBV19	NA	TRBJ1-1	NA	CASSMGLIENTEAFF	TGTGCCAGTAGTATGGGGCTGATAGAGAACACTGAAGCTTTCTTT
TRBV6-5	NA	TRBJ2-1	NA	CASSPLAAQGEQFF	TGTGCCAGCAGTCCCCTTGCGGCCCAGGGGGAGCAGTTCTTC
TRBV15	NA	TRBJ1-6	NA	CATSRVRQGGSPLHF	TGTGCCACCAGCAGAGTACGGCAGGGAGGTTCACCCCTCCACTTT
TRBV11-3	NA	TRBJ1-2	NA	CASSLAQGTKGYTF	TGTGCCAGCAGCTTAGCTCAGGGGACTAAAGGCTACACCTTC